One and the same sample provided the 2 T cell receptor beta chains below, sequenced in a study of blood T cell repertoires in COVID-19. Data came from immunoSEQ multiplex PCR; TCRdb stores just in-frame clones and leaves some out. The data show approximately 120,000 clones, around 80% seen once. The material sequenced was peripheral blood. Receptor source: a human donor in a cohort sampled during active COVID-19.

The CDR3 reads CASSGEGGAADTQYF. The DNA for the CDR3 is TGTGCCAGCAGTGGTGAGGGGGGGGCAGCAGATACGCAGTATTTT. V and J are TRBV2 and TRBJ2-3; tentative D call: TRBD2 (7 bases). Looked up from germline, CDR1 is SNHLY and CDR2 is FYNNEI. Trimming took off 4 bases at V and 4 bases at J, with 15 bases between the two ends. This CDR3 has 15 residues.

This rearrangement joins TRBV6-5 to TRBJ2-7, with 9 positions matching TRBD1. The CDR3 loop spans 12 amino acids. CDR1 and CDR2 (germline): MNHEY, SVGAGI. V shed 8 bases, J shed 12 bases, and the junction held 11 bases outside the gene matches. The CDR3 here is CASGGTGIILYF. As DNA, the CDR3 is TGTGCCAGCGGCGGGACAGGGATAATCTTGTACTTC.